These 9 T cell receptor beta chains originate from one sample sequenced in a study of shared clonotypes between healthy human individuals. Sequenced by immunoSEQ multiplex PCR; TCRdb stores in-frame clones only, minus some. Counted here are 2 million to 3 million clones, roughly 93% occurring once; the ten biggest clones make up 0.35% to 0.45%. The specimen sequenced was naive CD4+ T cells from PBMCs. Subset described: CD45RA+ positively selected. The receptor set was obtained from a man younger than 35 in good health. Some clones in this sample may be carry-over from other donors' samples.

CDR3 residues: CASSPPWREVFEQYF. CDR3 bases: TGTGCCAGCAGTCCCCCGTGGCGGGAGGTCTTCGAGCAGTACTTC. The chain employs TRBV27 and TRBJ2-7; 8 bases line up with TRBD2. The J segment lost 6 bases and the V segment lost 5 bases, leaving 12 bases of the junction unmatched. The CDR3 is made up of 15 amino acids. In germline, CDR1 is MNHEY, CDR2 SMNVEV (reference sequence).

The V and J genes are TRBV9 and TRBJ2-2; 9 bases line up with TRBD2. Germline CDR1 and CDR2: SGDLS and YYNGEE. The CDR3 is made up of 17 amino acids. With 0 bases clipped from V and 0 bases from J, the junction kept 3 bases outside the gene matches. This CDR3 reads CASSVVSGRPNTGELFF. CDR3 nucleotide sequence: TGTGCCAGCAGCGTAGTGAGCGGGAGGCCGAACACCGGGGAGCTGTTTTTT.

This clone was observed once. The chain recombines TRBV5-6 with TRBJ2-5; D is ambiguous. The CDR3 totals 15 residues. Germline V gives CDR1 SGHDT, CDR2 YYEEEE. V gave up 5 bases and J gave up 7 bases, with 21 bases separating them. The chain's CDR3 is CASSKTTTRSGTQYF. The CDR3 bases are TGTGCCAGCAGTAAGACCACCACCCGATCGGGGACCCAGTACTTC.

This clone was picked up one time. V is TRBV7-9 and J is TRBJ2-2; possible D gene TRBD1, 6 bases. The V and J ends lost 5 bases and 1 base respectively, with 17 bases between them. This CDR3 has 17 amino acids. CDR1 is SEHNR, CDR2 FQNEAQ, per germline (reference sequence). The CDR3 protein is CASSRMFGTLNTGELFF. The CDR3 DNA sequence: TGTGCCAGCAGCCGGATGTTCGGGACACTGAACACCGGGGAGCTGTTTTTT.

The chain couples TRBV29-1 to TRBJ1-4; perhaps TRBD1 as D (6 bases). This CDR3 is built from 14 residues. From germline, CDR1 is SQVTM and CDR2 ANQGSEA. Trimming cost V 4 bases and J 3 bases, with 12 bases left between them. This CDR3 reads CSVARDKANEKLFF. The CDR3 nucleotides read TGCAGCGTTGCTAGGGACAAAGCTAATGAAAAACTGTTTTTT. Together with reference TRBV29-1 and TRBJ1-4, the CDR3 gives the full variable domain: SAVISQKPSRDICQRGTSLTIQCQVDSQVTMMFWYRQQPGQSLTLIATANQGSEATYESGFVIDKFPISRPNLTFSTLTVSNMSPEDSSIYLCSVARDKANEKLFFGSGTQLSVL.

The chain joins TRBV30 to TRBJ1-3; tentatively, D is TRBD1 (5 bases). Germline loops: CDR1 GTSNPN, CDR2 SVGIG (reference sequence). The length of the CDR3 is 11 residues. Trimming cost V 2 bases and J 8 bases, with 7 bases left between them. DNA for the CDR3: TGTGCCTGGAGTCAGGGTTACACCATATATTTT. Translating gives CAWSQGYTIYF. The variable domain in full, completed from reference TRBV30 and TRBJ1-3, reads SQTIHQWPATLVQPVGSPLSLECTVEGTSNPNLYWYRQAAGRGLQLLFYSVGIGQISSEVPQNLSASRPQDRQFILSSKKLLLSDSGFYLCAWSQGYTIYFGEGSWLTVV.

The chain links TRBV29-1 to TRBJ2-5; D is undetermined. The CDR3 runs 13 residues. CDR1 is SQVTM and CDR2 is ANQGSEA in the germline V gene. V lost 3 bases, J lost 6 bases, and 14 bases lay in between. The CDR3 DNA reads TGCAGCGTTGACCGGCAGCACTGGCAGACCCAGTACTTC. Translated: CSVDRQHWQTQYF.

V usage is TRBV11-1 and J usage is TRBJ1-5; TRBD1 matches 10 bases. Looked up from germline, CDR1 is SGHAT and CDR2 is FQDESV (reference sequence). The CDR3 consists of 14 residues. With 5 bases clipped from V and 5 bases from J, the junction kept 3 bases outside the gene matches. The DNA for the CDR3 is TGTGCCAGCAGCAGGGGACAGGGGTATCAGCCCCAGCATTTT. Amino acids: CASSRGQGYQPQHF.

The rearrangement links TRBV27 to TRBJ1-5; weak D call: TRBD1 (5 bases). The germline V and J ends were trimmed by 2 bases and 6 bases, with 14 bases remaining between them. Germline V gene data show CDR1 as MNHEY and CDR2 as SMNVEV (reference sequence). This CDR3 is built from 15 residues. CDR3 sequence reads: CASSLGAQGFQPQHF. The CDR3, as DNA: TGTGCCAGCAGTTTAGGGGCGCAGGGCTTTCAGCCCCAGCATTTT.